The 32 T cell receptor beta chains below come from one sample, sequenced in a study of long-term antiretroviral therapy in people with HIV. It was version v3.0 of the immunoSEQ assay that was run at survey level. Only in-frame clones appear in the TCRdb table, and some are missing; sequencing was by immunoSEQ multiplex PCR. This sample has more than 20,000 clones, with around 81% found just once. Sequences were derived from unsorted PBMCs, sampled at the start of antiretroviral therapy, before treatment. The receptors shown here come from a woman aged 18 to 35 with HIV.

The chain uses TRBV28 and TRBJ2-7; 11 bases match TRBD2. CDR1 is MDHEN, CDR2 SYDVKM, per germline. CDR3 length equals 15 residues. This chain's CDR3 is CAAGVAGGNIYEQYF. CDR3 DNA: TGTGCTGCGGGAGTAGCGGGGGGGAATATTTACGAGCAGTACTTC.

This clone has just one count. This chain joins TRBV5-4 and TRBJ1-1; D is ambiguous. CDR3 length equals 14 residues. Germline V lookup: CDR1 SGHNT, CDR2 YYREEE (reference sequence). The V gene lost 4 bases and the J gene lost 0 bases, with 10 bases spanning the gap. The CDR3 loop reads CASSPKNMNTEAFF. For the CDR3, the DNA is TGTGCCAGCAGCCCGAAAAACATGAACACTGAAGCTTTCTTT.

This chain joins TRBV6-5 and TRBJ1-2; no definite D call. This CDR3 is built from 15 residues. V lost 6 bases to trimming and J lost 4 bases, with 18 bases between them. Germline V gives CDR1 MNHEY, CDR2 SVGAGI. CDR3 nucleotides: TGTGCCAGCAGCCTAAGTCCTACCGGCAGCTATGGCTACACCTTC. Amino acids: CASSLSPTGSYGYTF.

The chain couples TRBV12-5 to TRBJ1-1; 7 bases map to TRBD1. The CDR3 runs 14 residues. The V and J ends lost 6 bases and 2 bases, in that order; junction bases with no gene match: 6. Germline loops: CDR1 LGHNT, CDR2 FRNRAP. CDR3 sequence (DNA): TGTGCTAGTGGACCGGGACAGTTTAACACTGAAGCTTTCTTT. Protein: CASGPGQFNTEAFF.

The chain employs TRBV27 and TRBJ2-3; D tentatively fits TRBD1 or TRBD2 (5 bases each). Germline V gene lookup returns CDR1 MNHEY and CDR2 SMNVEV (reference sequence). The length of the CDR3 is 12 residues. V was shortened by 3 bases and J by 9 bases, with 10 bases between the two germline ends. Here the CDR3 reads CASSFTEGTQYF. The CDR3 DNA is TGTGCCAGCAGTTTCACCGAGGGGACGCAGTATTTT.

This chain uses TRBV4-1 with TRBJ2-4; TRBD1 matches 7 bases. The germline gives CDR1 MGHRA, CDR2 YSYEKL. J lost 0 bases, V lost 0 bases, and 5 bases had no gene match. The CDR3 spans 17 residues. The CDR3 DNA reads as TGCGCCAGCAGCCAAGATCAGGGGGTTCTAGCCAAAAACATTCAGTACTTC. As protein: CASSQDQGVLAKNIQYF.

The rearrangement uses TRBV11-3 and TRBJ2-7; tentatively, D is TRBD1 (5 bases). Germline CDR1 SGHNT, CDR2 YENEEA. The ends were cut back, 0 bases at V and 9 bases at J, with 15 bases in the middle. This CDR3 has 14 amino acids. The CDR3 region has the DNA TGTGCCAGCAGCTTAGATGGTGGGGCCGGCCGGCAGTACTTC. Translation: CASSLDGGAGRQYF.

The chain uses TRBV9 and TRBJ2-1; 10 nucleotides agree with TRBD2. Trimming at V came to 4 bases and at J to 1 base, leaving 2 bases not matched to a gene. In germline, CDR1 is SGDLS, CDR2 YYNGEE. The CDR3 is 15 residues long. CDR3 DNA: TGTGCCAGCAGCCCTAGCGGGGGATCCTACAATGAGCAGTTCTTC. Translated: CASSPSGGSYNEQFF.

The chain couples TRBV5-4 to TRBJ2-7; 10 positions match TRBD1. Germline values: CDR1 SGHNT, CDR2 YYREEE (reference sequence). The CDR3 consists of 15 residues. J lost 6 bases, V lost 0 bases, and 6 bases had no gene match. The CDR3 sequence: CASSLERDRGSEQYF. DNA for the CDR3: TGTGCCAGCAGCTTGGAGAGGGACAGGGGAAGCGAGCAGTACTTC.

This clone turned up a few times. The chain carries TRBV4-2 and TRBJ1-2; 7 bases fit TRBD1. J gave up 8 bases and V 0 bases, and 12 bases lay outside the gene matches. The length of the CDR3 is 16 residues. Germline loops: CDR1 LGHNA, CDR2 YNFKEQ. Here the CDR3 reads CASSQDKGQSGAGYTF. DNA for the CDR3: TGTGCCAGCAGCCAAGATAAGGGACAGTCTGGGGCCGGCTACACCTTC.

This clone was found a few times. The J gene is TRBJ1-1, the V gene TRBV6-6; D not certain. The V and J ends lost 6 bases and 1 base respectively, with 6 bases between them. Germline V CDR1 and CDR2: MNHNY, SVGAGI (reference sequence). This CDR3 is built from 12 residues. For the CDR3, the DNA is TGTGCCAGCAGCGGAGGGAACACTGAAGCTTTCTTT. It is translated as CASSGGNTEAFF.

The DNA for the CDR3 is TGTGCCAGCAGTGAAGGCCCAGGGACAGTGACTCAGCCCCAGCATTTT. Translating gives CASSEGPGTVTQPQHF. The chain couples TRBV2 to TRBJ1-5; TRBD1 matches at 7 bases. There are 16 residues in the CDR3. J gave up 6 bases and V 1 base, and 9 bases lay outside the gene matches. Looked up from germline, CDR1 is SNHLY and CDR2 is FYNNEI.

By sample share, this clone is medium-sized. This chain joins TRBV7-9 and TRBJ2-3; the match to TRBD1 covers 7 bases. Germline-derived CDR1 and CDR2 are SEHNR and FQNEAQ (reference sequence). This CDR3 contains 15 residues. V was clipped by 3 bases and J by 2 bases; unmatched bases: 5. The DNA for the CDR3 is TGTGCCAGCAGCTTGAGTGACAGGGCCACAGATACGCAGTATTTT. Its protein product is CASSLSDRATDTQYF.

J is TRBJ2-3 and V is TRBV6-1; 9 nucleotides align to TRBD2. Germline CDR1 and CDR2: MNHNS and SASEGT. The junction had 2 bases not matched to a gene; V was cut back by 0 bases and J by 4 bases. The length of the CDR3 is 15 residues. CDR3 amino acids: CASSEASGSPDTQYF. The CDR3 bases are TGTGCCAGCAGTGAAGCTAGCGGGAGCCCAGATACGCAGTATTTT.

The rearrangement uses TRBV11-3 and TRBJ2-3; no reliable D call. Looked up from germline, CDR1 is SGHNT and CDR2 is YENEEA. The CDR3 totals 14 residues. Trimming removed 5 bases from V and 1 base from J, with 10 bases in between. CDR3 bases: TGTGCCAGCAGCCTCGGCGCGGGCACAGATACGCAGTATTTT. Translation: CASSLGAGTDTQYF.

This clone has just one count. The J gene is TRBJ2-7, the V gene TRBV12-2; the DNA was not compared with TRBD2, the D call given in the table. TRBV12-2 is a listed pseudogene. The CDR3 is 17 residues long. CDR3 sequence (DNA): TGTGCAAGTCGCTTAGCGTATCTCCTAGCGGGAGGGCTCGAGCAGTACTTC. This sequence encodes CASRLAYLLAGGLEQYF.

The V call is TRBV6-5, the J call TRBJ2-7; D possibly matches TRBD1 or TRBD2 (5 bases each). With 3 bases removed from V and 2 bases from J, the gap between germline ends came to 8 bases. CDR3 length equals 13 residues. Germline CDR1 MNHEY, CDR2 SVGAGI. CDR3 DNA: TGTGCCAGCAGTTATGGGGGTCCCTACGAGCAGTACTTC. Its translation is CASSYGGPYEQYF.

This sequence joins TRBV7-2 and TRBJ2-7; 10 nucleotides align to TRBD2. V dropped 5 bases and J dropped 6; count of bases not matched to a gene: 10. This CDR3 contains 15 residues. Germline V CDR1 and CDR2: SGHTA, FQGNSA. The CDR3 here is CASSGTSGGAREQYF. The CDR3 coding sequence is TGTGCCAGCAGCGGGACCAGCGGGGGGGCCCGCGAGCAGTACTTC.

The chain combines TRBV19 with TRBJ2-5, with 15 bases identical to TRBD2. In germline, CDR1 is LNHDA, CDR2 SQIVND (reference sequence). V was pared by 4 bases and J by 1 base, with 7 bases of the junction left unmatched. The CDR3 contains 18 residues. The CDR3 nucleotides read TGTGCCAGTAGTACGGGGACTAGCGGGGGGATGGGCCAAGAGACCCAGTACTTC. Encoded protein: CASSTGTSGGMGQETQYF.

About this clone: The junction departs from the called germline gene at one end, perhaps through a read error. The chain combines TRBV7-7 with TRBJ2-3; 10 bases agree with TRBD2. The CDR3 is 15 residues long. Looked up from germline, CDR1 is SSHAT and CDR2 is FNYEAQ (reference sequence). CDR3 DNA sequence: TGTGCTAGCAGCTTGGGGCTAGCGGGAGAAGATACGCAGTATTTT. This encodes CASSLGLAGEDTQYF.

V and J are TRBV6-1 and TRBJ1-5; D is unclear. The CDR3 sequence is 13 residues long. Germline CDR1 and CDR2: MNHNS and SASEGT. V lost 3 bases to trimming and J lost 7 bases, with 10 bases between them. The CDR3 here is CASSDQVDQPQHF. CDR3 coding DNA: TGTGCCAGCAGTGATCAAGTGGACCAGCCCCAGCATTTT.

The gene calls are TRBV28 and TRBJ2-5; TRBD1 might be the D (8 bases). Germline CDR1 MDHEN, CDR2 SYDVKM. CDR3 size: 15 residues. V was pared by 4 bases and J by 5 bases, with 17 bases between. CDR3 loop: CASSSDRVGGETQYF. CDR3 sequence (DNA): TGTGCCAGCAGTTCGGACAGGGTGGGAGGGGAGACCCAGTACTTC.

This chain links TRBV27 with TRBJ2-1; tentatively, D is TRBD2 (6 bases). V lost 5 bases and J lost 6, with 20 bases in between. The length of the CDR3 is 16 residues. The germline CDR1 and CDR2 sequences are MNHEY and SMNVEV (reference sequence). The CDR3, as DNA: TGTGCCAGCAGTACCCCTACGAGGTTGGGGGGCAATGAGCAGTTCTTC. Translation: CASSTPTRLGGNEQFF.

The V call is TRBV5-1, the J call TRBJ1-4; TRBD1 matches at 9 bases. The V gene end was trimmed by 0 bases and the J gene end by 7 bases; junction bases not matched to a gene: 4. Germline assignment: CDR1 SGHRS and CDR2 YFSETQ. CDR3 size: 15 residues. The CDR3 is CASSLGTGEPEKLFF. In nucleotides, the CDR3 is TGCGCCAGCAGCTTGGGGACAGGGGAACCTGAAAAACTGTTTTTT.

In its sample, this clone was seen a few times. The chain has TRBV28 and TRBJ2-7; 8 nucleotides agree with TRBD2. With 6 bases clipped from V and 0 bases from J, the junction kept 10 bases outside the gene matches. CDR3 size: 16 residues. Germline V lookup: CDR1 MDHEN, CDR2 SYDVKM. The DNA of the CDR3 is TGTGCCAGCAGGGGGGGACTAGGGACCGTCTCCTACGAGCAGTACTTC. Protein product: CASRGGLGTVSYEQYF.

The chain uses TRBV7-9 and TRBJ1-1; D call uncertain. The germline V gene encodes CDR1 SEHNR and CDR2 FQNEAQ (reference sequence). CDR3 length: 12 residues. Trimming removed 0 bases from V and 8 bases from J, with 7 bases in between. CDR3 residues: CASSLAVEEAFF. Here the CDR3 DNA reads TGTGCCAGCAGCTTAGCGGTTGAGGAAGCTTTCTTT. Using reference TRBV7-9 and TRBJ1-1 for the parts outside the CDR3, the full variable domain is DTGVSQNPRHKITKRGQNVTFRCDPISEHNRLYWYRQTLGQGPEFLTYFQNEAQLEKSRLLSDRFSAERPKGSFSTLEIQRTEQGDSAMYLCASSLAVEEAFFGQGTRLTVV.

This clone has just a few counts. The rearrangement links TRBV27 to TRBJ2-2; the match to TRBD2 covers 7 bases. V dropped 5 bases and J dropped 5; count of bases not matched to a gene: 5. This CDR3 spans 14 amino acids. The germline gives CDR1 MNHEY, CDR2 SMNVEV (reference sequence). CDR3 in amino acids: CASSREEGTGELFF. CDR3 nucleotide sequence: TGTGCCAGCAGTCGGGAGGAGGGTACCGGGGAGCTGTTTTTT.

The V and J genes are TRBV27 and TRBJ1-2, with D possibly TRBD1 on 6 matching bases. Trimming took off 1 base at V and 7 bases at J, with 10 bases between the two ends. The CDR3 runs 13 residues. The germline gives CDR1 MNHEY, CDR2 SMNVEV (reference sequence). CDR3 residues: CASSLYRDVGYTF. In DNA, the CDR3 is TGTGCCAGCAGTTTATACAGGGATGTTGGCTACACCTTC.

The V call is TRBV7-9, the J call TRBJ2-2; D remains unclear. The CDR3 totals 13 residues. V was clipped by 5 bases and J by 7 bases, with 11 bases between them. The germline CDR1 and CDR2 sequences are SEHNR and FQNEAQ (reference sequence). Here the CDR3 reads CASSPWSDGELFF. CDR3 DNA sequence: TGTGCCAGCAGCCCATGGTCGGACGGGGAGCTGTTTTTT.

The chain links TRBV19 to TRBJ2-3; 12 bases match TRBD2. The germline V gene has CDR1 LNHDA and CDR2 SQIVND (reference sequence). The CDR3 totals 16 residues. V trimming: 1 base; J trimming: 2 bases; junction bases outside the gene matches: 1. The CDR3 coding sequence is TGTGCCAGTAGTATAGGACTAGCGGGGGCCACAGATACGCAGTATTTT. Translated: CASSIGLAGATDTQYF.

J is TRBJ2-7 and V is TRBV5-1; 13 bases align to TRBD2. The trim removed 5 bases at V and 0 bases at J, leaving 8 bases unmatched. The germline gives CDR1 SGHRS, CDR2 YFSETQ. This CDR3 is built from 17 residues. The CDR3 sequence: CASRLGTSGMSSYEQYF. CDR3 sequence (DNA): TGCGCCAGCAGGCTCGGGACTAGCGGGATGAGCTCCTACGAGCAGTACTTC.

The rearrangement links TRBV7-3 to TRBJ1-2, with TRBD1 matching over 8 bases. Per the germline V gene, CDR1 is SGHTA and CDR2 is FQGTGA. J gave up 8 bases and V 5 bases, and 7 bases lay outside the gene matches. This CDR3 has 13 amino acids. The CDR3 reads CASSPWAGGGYTF. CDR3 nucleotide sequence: TGTGCCAGCAGCCCCTGGGCAGGGGGCGGCTACACCTTC. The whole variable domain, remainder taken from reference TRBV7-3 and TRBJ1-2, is GAGVSQTPSNKVTEKGKYVELRCDPISGHTALYWYRQSLGQGPEFLIYFQGTGAADDSGLPNDRFFAVRPEGSVSTLKIQRTERGDSAVYLCASSPWAGGGYTFGSGTRLTVV.